A selection of T cell receptor beta chains follows, all from one sample in a study of cytomegalovirus exposure and HLA in healthy donors. Sequencing was performed with immunoSEQ multiplex PCR; in TCRdb, only in-frame clones are kept and a portion is missing. The repertoire includes 95,000 to 150,000 clones, over 8.5% of them detected once, and around 6.1% sits in the top ten. Material for sequencing was PBMCs. The receptors stem from a middle-aged woman in good health and CMV-seropositive. Each CDR3 is given with its conserved first and last residue. A D gene is named only where the DNA matches it firmly. Only part of the rows carry a size: once, few, many, or a class if the clone is expanded.

j_gene	d_gene	abundance	v_gene	CDR3aa	CDR3nt
TRBJ1-1	.	.	TRBV7-9	CASSLNPGVTEAFF	TGTGCCAGCAGCTTAAACCCAGGGGTCACTGAAGCTTTCTTT
TRBJ1-2	.	few	TRBV18	CASSPGAGGEGYTF	TGTGCCAGCTCACCCGGTGCGGGGGGCGAAGGCTACACCTTC
TRBJ1-1	.	.	TRBV6-6	CASSYSRGAEAFF	TGTGCCAGCAGTTACTCGCGGGGGGCTGAAGCTTTCTTT
TRBJ2-5	.	few	TRBV5-8	CASSLWSREETQYF	TGTGCCAGCAGCTTGTGGAGCAGGGAAGAGACCCAGTACTTC
TRBJ2-7	.	.	TRBV4-1	CASSQQDLISLSEQYF	TGCGCCAGCAGCCAGCAAGACCTAATTAGCCTCTCCGAGCAGTACTTC
TRBJ1-1	.	.	TRBV5-1	CASSLTRVDGTEAFF	TGCGCCAGCAGCTTAACTAGGGTAGATGGAACTGAAGCTTTCTTT
TRBJ2-1	.	few	TRBV7-8	CASSHLVISYNEQFF	TGTGCCAGCAGCCATTTAGTAATCTCCTACAATGAGCAGTTCTTC
TRBJ1-5	.	.	TRBV2	CASSEEVRWSNQHQHF	TGTGCCAGCAGTGAAGAAGTCAGATGGAGCAATCAGCACCAGCATTTT
TRBJ2-5	TRBD2	few	TRBV5-1	CASSSLAGGRETQYF	TGCGCCAGCAGCTCTCTAGCGGGGGGCAGGGAGACCCAGTACTTC
TRBJ2-7	.	.	TRBV2	CASSEGQSYEQYF	TGTGCCAGCAGTGAGGGACAATCCTACGAGCAGTACTTC
TRBJ2-7	TRBD1	few	TRBV6-5	CASRETGEDEQYF	TGTGCCAGCAGGGAGACAGGGGAAGACGAGCAGTACTTC
TRBJ1-2	TRBD1	.	TRBV18	CASSPRTGPGYGYTF	TGTGCCAGCTCACCGAGGACAGGGCCAGGTTATGGCTACACCTTC
TRBJ2-7	TRBD1	.	TRBV15	CATSRGDRIGYEQYF	TGTGCCACCAGCAGGGGGGACAGGATCGGCTACGAGCAGTACTTC
TRBJ2-1	TRBD2	few	TRBV27	CASSPGLAGVGEQFF	TGTGCCAGCAGTCCCGGACTAGCGGGGGTGGGTGAGCAGTTCTTC
TRBJ2-7	.	.	TRBV5-1	CASSLTDTLYEQYF	TGCGCCAGCAGCTTGACAGATACCCTCTACGAGCAGTACTTC
TRBJ2-1	TRBD1	.	TRBV19	CASSIRGQVGRNEQFF	TGTGCCAGTAGTATAAGGGGGCAGGTCGGCCGAAATGAGCAGTTCTTC
TRBJ2-1	.	few	TRBV25-1	CASSEYGGYEQFF	TGTGCCAGCAGTGAATATGGGGGGTATGAGCAGTTCTTC
TRBJ2-5	.	.	TRBV18	CASSRTPQETQYF	TGTGCCAGCTCACGGACACCTCAAGAGACCCAGTACTTC
TRBJ1-4	.	.	TRBV27	CASTSGTGWNEKLFF	TGTGCCAGCACCTCGGGCACAGGGTGGAATGAAAAACTGTTTTTT
TRBJ1-5	TRBD1	few	TRBV28	CASTGTGGLQPQHF	TGTGCCAGCACCGGGACAGGGGGCCTTCAGCCCCAGCATTTT
TRBJ1-1	TRBD1	.	TRBV5-1	CASRGLDRENTEAFF	TGCGCCAGCAGAGGACTTGACAGGGAGAACACTGAAGCTTTCTTT
TRBJ2-7	.	.	TRBV10-3	CATLLQGSSYEQYF	TGTGCCACCTTACTTCAAGGGAGCTCCTACGAGCAGTACTTC
TRBJ1-1	.	few	TRBV12-5	CASGYSGGFAEAFF	TGTGCTAGTGGTTATTCGGGGGGCTTCGCTGAAGCTTTCTTT
TRBJ2-3	TRBD2	few	TRBV6-4	CASSEQAGGGADTQYF	TGTGCCAGCAGTGAACAAGCGGGGGGTGGCGCAGATACGCAGTATTTT
TRBJ2-7	TRBD1	few	TRBV19	CASSKAQGTYEQYF	TGTGCCAGTAGTAAGGCACAGGGGACCTACGAGCAGTACTTC
TRBJ2-1	TRBD2	.	TRBV9	CASSVVAGGPGYNEQFF	TGTGCCAGCAGCGTAGTTGCGGGGGGGCCGGGTTACAATGAGCAGTTCTTC